These 20 T cell receptor beta chains came from one sample sequenced in a study of T cell repertoires in cytomegalovirus infection. MiXCR, applied by TCRdb to the reads, yields one record per CDR3 protein. The table shows about 740,000 distinct CDR3 sequences, with about 30% occurring only once. No antigens are known for them. The specimen was cultured PBMCs, collected from culture after CMV antigen stimulation. These receptors were taken from a human donor in good health (CMV status not recorded). Some clones in this sample may be carry-over from other donors' samples.

This clonotype was counted only a few times. This chain connects TRBV7-9 to TRBJ1-1; a weak D match, TRBD1 (5 bases). Germline CDR1 reads SEHNR; CDR2 reads FQNEAQ (reference sequence). Between the trimmed V and J ends, which lost 4 bases and 6 bases, there was a span of 18 bases. The CDR3 is 15 residues long. The CDR3 loop reads CASSSMNAGRPEAFF. CDR3 DNA sequence: TGTGCCAGCAGCTCTATGAATGCAGGGCGGCCTGAAGCTTTCTTT.

This chain connects TRBV27 to TRBJ2-7; D is possibly TRBD1 (6 bases). With 3 bases removed from V and 2 bases from J, the gap between germline ends came to 17 bases. The CDR3 covers 16 residues. Germline V CDR1 and CDR2: MNHEY, SMNVEV (reference sequence). CDR3 in DNA: TGTGCCAGCAGTTTGGTCCCTCCACAGGGTCCCTACGAGCAGTACTTC. Translated, it gives CASSLVPPQGPYEQYF.

The chain couples TRBV5-5 to TRBJ2-1; the D is unclear. This CDR3 spans 16 amino acids. Germline loops: CDR1 SGHKS, CDR2 YYEKEE (reference sequence). Trimming left V 3 bases short and J 4 bases short, with 17 bases between. CDR3 sequence reads: CASSSGPHQFYNEQFF. CDR3 sequence (DNA): TGTGCCAGCAGCTCTGGACCTCATCAATTTTACAATGAGCAGTTCTTC. Full variable domain (outside the CDR3, taken from reference TRBV5-5 and TRBJ2-1): DAGVTQSPTHLIKTRGQQVTLRCSPISGHKSVSWYQQVLGQGPQFIFQYYEKEERGRGNFPDRFSARQFPNYSSELNVNALLLGDSALYLCASSSGPHQFYNEQFFGPGTRLTVL.

The chain joins TRBV14 to TRBJ1-2; D is unclear. Germline CDR1 SGHDN, CDR2 FVKESK. This CDR3 is 13 amino acids long. The V end was cut by 4 bases, the J end by 8 bases, with 14 bases between. The chain's CDR3 is CASSPLESVGYTF. The DNA for the CDR3 is TGTGCCAGCAGCCCCCTCGAGTCGGTCGGCTACACCTTC.

This chain uses TRBV7-2 with TRBJ2-5, with D perhaps matching TRBD2 (5 bases). The V end was cut by 3 bases, the J end by 4 bases, with 9 bases between. The germline CDR1 and CDR2 sequences are SGHTA and FQGNSA. CDR3 size: 13 residues. In nucleotides, the CDR3 is TGTGCCAGCAGCTTCCTAGCAAGAGAGACCCAGTACTTC. It is translated as CASSFLARETQYF.

V is TRBV27 and J is TRBJ2-7; D gene unclear. V shed 5 bases and J shed 4 bases, with 12 bases lying between them. This CDR3 is built from 13 residues. CDR1 is MNHEY, CDR2 SMNVEV, per germline (reference sequence). CDR3 residues: CASSGGFGYEQYF. The CDR3 DNA follows: TGTGCCAGCAGTGGCGGCTTTGGTTACGAGCAGTACTTC.

This clonotype was seen only a few times. V gene TRBV7-2 combines with J gene TRBJ2-5; D remains unclear. Germline loops: CDR1 SGHTA, CDR2 FQGNSA. The V end lost 6 bases, the J end lost 2 bases, and 10 bases lay between the germline ends. This CDR3 has 13 amino acids. DNA for the CDR3: TGTGCCAGCAGGGAAAGGGTACAAGAGACCCAGTACTTC. Translated: CASRERVQETQYF.

The CDR3 loop reads CSASRVDSFQETQYF. CDR3 nucleotides: TGCAGTGCTAGTAGGGTCGATAGTTTCCAAGAGACCCAGTACTTC. The chain has TRBV20-1 and TRBJ2-5, with D unresolved. The germline CDR1 and CDR2 sequences are DFQATT and SNEGSKA (reference sequence). This CDR3 comprises 15 residues. V dropped 3 bases and J dropped 1 base, with 15 bases sitting between them.

This clonotype was counted between two and nine times. The chain combines TRBV11-2 with TRBJ2-2, with a tentative D call TRBD1 (6 bases). Trimming left V 5 bases short and J 3 bases short, with 13 bases between. The CDR3 has 15 amino acids. CDR1 is SGHAT and CDR2 is FQNNGV in the germline V gene. The CDR3 coding sequence is TGTGCCAGCAGCCTCAGGGGCGCCGACACCGGGGAGCTGTTTTTT. This gives the protein CASSLRGADTGELFF.

The genes are TRBV5-3 and TRBJ1-5; tentative D call: TRBD1 (5 bases). TRBV5-3 is an ORF; its function is uncertain. This CDR3 contains 16 residues. The ends were cut back, 5 bases at V and 1 base at J, with 16 bases in the middle. CDR3 in DNA: TGTGCCAGAAGTTGCCCCATTTGGGACAGCAATCAGCCCCAGCATTTT. Protein: CARSCPIWDSNQPQHF.

This sequence joins TRBV4-1 and TRBJ1-6; no clear D. Per germline, CDR1 MGHRA and CDR2 YSYEKL. The CDR3 extends over 15 amino acids. Trimming shortened V by 4 bases and J by 8 bases, and 15 bases separated the two germline ends. The CDR3 is CASSPTTELYSPLHF. The CDR3 coding sequence is TGCGCCAGCAGCCCCACAACCGAGCTATATTCACCCCTCCACTTT.

This clonotype was recorded a few times. The rearrangement links TRBV4-2 to TRBJ1-1; 9 nucleotides line up with TRBD1. The CDR3 covers 17 residues. Germline V gene sequence: CDR1 LGHNA, CDR2 YNFKEQ. The trim removed 5 bases at V and 0 bases at J, leaving 10 bases unmatched. In DNA, the CDR3 is TGTGCCAGCAGCTATCGGACAGGGGAAGGAATGAACACTGAAGCTTTCTTT. Translating it yields CASSYRTGEGMNTEAFF.

V usage is TRBV27 and J usage is TRBJ2-3, with 10 bases fitting TRBD2. The CDR3 is 17 amino acids. Looked up from germline, CDR1 is MNHEY and CDR2 is SMNVEV (reference sequence). Losses at the gene ends were 5 bases for V and 1 base for J; bases not matched to a gene: 9. The CDR3 DNA reads as TGTGCCAGCAGTCCCGAGACTAGCGGGCCTCGCACAGATACGCAGTATTTT. Translating gives CASSPETSGPRTDTQYF.

The gene calls are TRBV2 and TRBJ2-5, with TRBD2 matching over 8 bases. This CDR3 comprises 14 residues. The V gene end was trimmed by 7 bases and the J gene end by 5 bases; junction bases not matched to a gene: 9. Germline lookup yields CDR1 SNHLY and CDR2 FYNNEI. Written as DNA, the CDR3 is TGTGCCAGCACCGGGGGGGGTCCGCCGGAGACCCAGTACTTC. This codes for CASTGGGPPETQYF. The entire variable domain, with the rest obtained from reference TRBV2 and TRBJ2-5, is as follows: EPEVTQTPSHQVTQMGQEVILRCVPISNHLYFYWYRQILGQKVEFLVSFYNNEISEKSEIFDDQFSVERPDGSNFTLKIRSTKLEDSAMYFCASTGGGPPETQYFGPGTRLLVL.

The chain is built from TRBV11-2 and TRBJ2-1; D may be TRBD2 (6 bases). CDR3 length: 15 amino acids. Germline CDR1 SGHAT, CDR2 FQNNGV. V lost 5 bases and J lost 10, with 21 bases in between. CDR3 loop: CASSPGGATTREQFF. The CDR3 bases are TGTGCCAGCAGCCCCGGAGGGGCGACGACCCGGGAGCAGTTCTTC.

The sample holds a few counts of this clonotype. The gene calls are TRBV6-1 and TRBJ1-6; no reliable D call. Germline-derived CDR1 and CDR2 are MNHNS and SASEGT. Trimming stripped 7 bases from V and 13 bases from J, with 23 bases between. This CDR3 has 15 residues. The CDR3 loop reads CASTPRGSIIHPLHF. CDR3 coding DNA: TGTGCCAGCACCCCCCGTGGCAGTATAATTCACCCCCTCCACTTT.

This clonotype was observed many times. The V gene is TRBV7-8, the J gene TRBJ2-7; tentatively, D is TRBD1 (5 bases). This CDR3 contains 17 residues. Deletions cut 2 bases from V and 0 bases from J, with 17 bases between. Per the germline V gene, CDR1 is SGHVS and CDR2 is FQNEAQ. CDR3 nucleotide sequence: TGTGCCAGCAGCTTACCCTATACAGGTTCAAGCTCCTACGAGCAGTACTTC. Translated: CASSLPYTGSSSYEQYF.

Regarding this clonotype: One end of the junction varies from germline; a read error may be responsible. The chain combines TRBV19 with TRBJ1-6, with D perhaps TRBD1 (6 bases). Germline V CDR1 and CDR2: LNHDA, SQIVND (reference sequence). The CDR3 covers 15 residues. The CDR3 DNA reads as TGTGCCACTAAAACTACAGGGACCTATAATTCACCCCACCACTTT. It is translated as CATKTTGTYNSPHHF.

This clonotype was seen only a few times. The rearrangement links TRBV12-3 or TRBV12-4 to TRBJ2-2, with 9 bases matching TRBD1. This CDR3 comprises 18 residues. V gave up 3 bases and J gave up 0 bases; unmatched junction bases: 8. The chain's CDR3 is CASSFPTGGLSNTGELFF. CDR3 bases: TGTGCCAGCAGTTTTCCCACAGGGGGCCTTTCGAACACCGGGGAGCTGTTTTTT.

The V and J genes are TRBV7-2 and TRBJ1-2; TRBD1 matches at 9 bases. The germline V gene has CDR1 SGHTA and CDR2 FQGNSA. The CDR3 spans 17 residues. V shed 1 base, J shed 1 base, and the junction held 7 bases outside the gene matches. CDR3 DNA: TGTGCCAGCAGCTTAGATGGGGGACAGGGCTTTAACTATGGCTACACCTTC. Its translation is CASSLDGGQGFNYGYTF.